These 11 T cell receptor beta chains were all obtained from the same sample, sequenced in a study of blood T cell repertoires in COVID-19. This table comes from immunoSEQ multiplex PCR, and its TCRdb copy is limited to in-frame clones, with some not included. The table shows about 190,000 clones, with about three quarters occurring only once. Sequencing was performed on peripheral blood. The receptors come from a woman of 80 years or more with active or convalescent COVID-19.

The V call is TRBV5-1, the J call TRBJ2-1; 8 bases are a match to TRBD2. Per germline, CDR1 SGHRS and CDR2 YFSETQ. Trimming at V came to 0 bases and at J to 7 bases, leaving 6 bases not matched to a gene. The CDR3 is made up of 15 amino acids. CDR3 protein: CASSLVGRGANEQFF. The CDR3 DNA sequence: TGCGCCAGCAGCTTGGTAGGGCGGGGGGCTAATGAGCAGTTCTTC. The full variable domain, in which reference TRBV5-1 and TRBJ2-1 provide the parts outside the CDR3, is KAGVTQTPRYLIKTRGQQVTLSCSPISGHRSVSWYQQTPGQGLQFLFEYFSETQRNKGNFPGRFSGRQFSNSRSEMNVSTLELGDSALYLCASSLVGRGANEQFFGPGTRLTVL.

J is TRBJ1-1 and V is TRBV7-2; tentatively, D is TRBD1 (5 bases). The V end lost 6 bases, the J end lost 5 bases, and 10 bases lay between the germline ends. The CDR3 length is 12 residues. Germline CDR1 SGHTA, CDR2 FQGNSA. CDR3 sequence: CASRLGGTEAFF. The DNA of the CDR3 is TGTGCCAGCAGGCTGGGGGGGACTGAAGCTTTCTTT.

The chain couples TRBV29-1 to TRBJ1-1; possibly TRBD1 for D (5 bases). This CDR3 has 12 residues. CDR1 is SQVTM and CDR2 is ANQGSEA in the germline V gene. V lost 3 bases, J lost 3 bases, and 8 bases lay in between. The CDR3 spells CSVDIGDTEAFF. In nucleotides, the CDR3 is TGCAGCGTTGATATAGGGGACACTGAAGCTTTCTTT.

This clone was recorded a few times. The rearrangement joins TRBV7-9 to TRBJ1-4, with TRBD1 identical over 10 bases. Germline V gene data show CDR1 as SEHNR and CDR2 as FQNEAQ (reference sequence). The CDR3 totals 15 residues. The V segment lost 5 bases and the J segment 6 bases; nucleotides outside the gene matches: 6. The CDR3 DNA is TGTGCCAGCAGCCCCTGGACAGGGGGGGATGAAAAACTGTTTTTT. Translating it yields CASSPWTGGDEKLFF.

This clone was seen only a few times. The V and J genes are TRBV4-1 and TRBJ2-1; TRBD2 is a possible D gene (5 bases). Trimming removed 3 bases from V and 8 bases from J, with 14 bases in between. The length of the CDR3 is 14 residues. Looked up from germline, CDR1 is MGHRA and CDR2 is YSYEKL. CDR3 residues: CASSHVLGLDEQFF. The DNA for the CDR3 is TGCGCCAGCAGCCACGTACTAGGTTTGGATGAGCAGTTCTTC.

Only a few counts were recorded for this clone. CDR3 sequence (DNA): TGTGCCAGCAGCTTAGCGGGTCGGAGCCACACCATATATTTT. It translates to CASSLAGRSHTIYF. The J gene is TRBJ1-3, the V gene TRBV11-2; D gene ambiguous. V was cut by 1 base and J by 8 bases, with 12 bases left in between. The CDR3 contains 14 residues. Per germline, CDR1 SGHAT and CDR2 FQNNGV.

The gene calls are TRBV2 and TRBJ2-1, with 11 bases aligning to TRBD2. Germline V gene lookup returns CDR1 SNHLY and CDR2 FYNNEI. The junction had 12 bases not matched to a gene; V was cut back by 6 bases and J by 11 bases. This CDR3 has 15 amino acids. This chain's CDR3 is CASRKASGGSMKQFF. The CDR3 bases are TGTGCCAGCAGGAAGGCTAGCGGGGGGTCCATGAAGCAGTTCTTC.

The chain combines TRBV7-9 with TRBJ1-3; D not resolved. Trimming stripped 3 bases from V and 4 bases from J, with 13 bases between. CDR1 SEHNR and CDR2 FQNEAQ come from the germline V gene (reference sequence). The CDR3 consists of 15 residues. The DNA of the CDR3 is TGTGCCAGCAGCTTTAGTTCTCGACAAGGAAACACCATATATTTT. Amino acids: CASSFSSRQGNTIYF.

A single count supports this clone. This sequence joins TRBV5-1 and TRBJ1-4; D is perhaps TRBD1 (5 bases). Germline assignment: CDR1 SGHRS and CDR2 YFSETQ. The CDR3 runs 15 residues. V was shortened by 4 bases and J by 3 bases, with 13 bases between the two germline ends. The CDR3 is CASSTWGDANEKLFF. The DNA for the CDR3 is TGCGCCAGCAGCACCTGGGGCGATGCTAATGAAAAACTGTTTTTT.

The chain joins TRBV6-2 or TRBV6-3 to TRBJ1-5; 9 nucleotides align to TRBD1. The CDR3 contains 16 residues. V was clipped by 6 bases and J by 5 bases; unmatched bases: 11. Germline-derived CDR1 and CDR2 are MNHEY and SVGEGT. This chain's CDR3 is CASSPYRGQGYQPQHF. The CDR3 DNA reads as TGTGCCAGCAGCCCATACCGGGGACAGGGCTATCAGCCCCAGCATTTT.

The CDR3, as DNA: TGTGCCAGCAGCGTAGGCGGAGACACCATATATTTT. This codes for CASSVGGDTIYF. The rearrangement joins TRBV9 to TRBJ1-3; no definite D call. Trimming removed 0 bases from V and 8 bases from J, with 6 bases in between. Germline V gene sequence: CDR1 SGDLS, CDR2 YYNGEE. This CDR3 spans 12 amino acids.